This T cell receptor beta chain was sequenced for a study of blood T cell repertoires in COVID-19. This clone showed up just once. Original processing methods: Reference gene primer amplification gave estimated nucleated cell counts. Generated by immunoSEQ multiplex PCR, the TCRdb table keeps only in-frame clones and is missing some. D and trimming were read from the DNA, whereas the V and J calls and clone size are those reported in that table. This repertoire shows about 140,000 clones, over 85% found once; its top ten account for around 1.6%. CDR3 length: 12 residues. With 5 bases removed from V and 6 bases from J, the gap between germline ends came to 8 bases.

V and J are TRBV12-3 or TRBV12-4 and TRBJ1-5, with D possibly TRBD1 on 6 matching bases. The sample taken for sequencing was peripheral blood. This receptor was taken from a human donor in a cohort sampled during active COVID-19. This CDR3 reads CASSTGFQPQHF. DNA for the CDR3: TGTGCCAGCAGTACAGGGTTTCAGCCCCAGCATTTT.